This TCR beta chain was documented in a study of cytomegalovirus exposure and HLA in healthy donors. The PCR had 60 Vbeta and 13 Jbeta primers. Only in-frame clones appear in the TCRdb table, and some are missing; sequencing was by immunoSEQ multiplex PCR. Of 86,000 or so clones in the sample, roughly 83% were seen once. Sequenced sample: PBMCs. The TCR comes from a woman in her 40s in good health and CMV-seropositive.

The chain's CDR3 is CSGSRAYEQYF. DNA of the CDR3: TGCAGTGGGTCCAGGGCCTACGAGCAGTACTTC. This chain joins TRBV20-1 and TRBJ2-7, with a possible D match to TRBD1 (5 bases). This CDR3 spans 11 amino acids. Per the germline V gene, CDR1 is DFQATT and CDR2 is SNEGSKA (reference sequence). Trimming took off 7 bases at V and 2 bases at J, with 9 bases between the two ends.